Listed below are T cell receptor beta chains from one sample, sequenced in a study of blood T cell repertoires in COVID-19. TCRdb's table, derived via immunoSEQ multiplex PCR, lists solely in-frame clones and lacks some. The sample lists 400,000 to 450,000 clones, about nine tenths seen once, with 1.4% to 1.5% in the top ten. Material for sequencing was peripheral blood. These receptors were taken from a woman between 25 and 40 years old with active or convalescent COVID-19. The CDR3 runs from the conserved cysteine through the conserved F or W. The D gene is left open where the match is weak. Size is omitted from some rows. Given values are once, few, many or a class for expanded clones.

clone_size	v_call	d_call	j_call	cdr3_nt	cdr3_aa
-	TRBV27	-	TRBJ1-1	TGTGCCAGCAGTCCCGTACAGGGTTTCACTGAAGCTTTCTTT	CASSPVQGFTEAFF
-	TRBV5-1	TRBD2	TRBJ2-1	TGCGCCAGCAGCTTGGCCGGTGGGACTAGCGAATCCGTTGAGCAGTTCTTC	CASSLAGGTSESVEQFF
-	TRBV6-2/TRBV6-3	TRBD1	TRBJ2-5	TGTGCCAGCAGTTACTCGACAGGGGAAGAGACCCAGTACTTC	CASSYSTGEETQYF
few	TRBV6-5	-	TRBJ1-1	TGTGCCAGCAGTTACGATACGGGCACTGAAGCTTTCTTT	CASSYDTGTEAFF
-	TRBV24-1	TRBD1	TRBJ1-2	TGTGCCACCAGTGATCCCCGGACAGGGGACGGCTACACCTTC	CATSDPRTGDGYTF
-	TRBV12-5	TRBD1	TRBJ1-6	TGTGCTAGTGGTTTGGCAGCGGGACAGGGGCCTCACTCCTATAATTCACCCCTCCACTTT	CASGLAAGQGPHSYNSPLHF
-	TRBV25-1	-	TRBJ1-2	TGTGCCAGCAGTGAATCCCCCATAGGGAGCTATGGCTACACCTTC	CASSESPIGSYGYTF
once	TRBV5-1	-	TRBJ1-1	TGCGCCAGTTATAAGACAGCGGGGAACACTGAAGCTTTCTTT	CASYKTAGNTEAFF
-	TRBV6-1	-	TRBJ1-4	TGTGCCAGCAGTGAATTTCCTGGGGGCAGGGGTAATGAAAAACTGTTTTTT	CASSEFPGGRGNEKLFF
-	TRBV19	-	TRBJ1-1	TGTGCCAGTACCCTCCACTGGGAGAGCACTGAAGCTTTCTTT	CASTLHWESTEAFF
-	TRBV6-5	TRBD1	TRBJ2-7	TGTGCCAGCACCTTAGGAGAGACAGGGGGTTACGAGCAGTACTTC	CASTLGETGGYEQYF
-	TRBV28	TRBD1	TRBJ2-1	TGTGCCAGCAGTACCGACAGGGGAATGAACTACAATGAGCAGTTCTTC	CASSTDRGMNYNEQFF